This TCR beta chain was recorded in a study of blood T cell repertoires in COVID-19. Germline V gene data show CDR1 as SGDLS and CDR2 as YYNGEE. The CDR3 is made up of 15 amino acids. Trimming cost V 0 bases and J 3 bases; bases outside gene matches: 6. Generated by immunoSEQ multiplex PCR, the TCRdb table keeps only in-frame clones and is missing some. The table has over 450,000 clones, about 88% seen once; the top ten hold around 7.8%. This TCR derives from a woman aged 50 to 60 with COVID-19, enrolled during active disease. The chain uses TRBV9 and TRBJ2-7; 7 positions agree with TRBD2. Sequencing was performed on peripheral blood. CDR3: CASSVGEGLLYEQYF. As DNA, the CDR3 is TGTGCCAGCAGCGTAGGGGAGGGGCTCCTCTACGAGCAGTACTTC.